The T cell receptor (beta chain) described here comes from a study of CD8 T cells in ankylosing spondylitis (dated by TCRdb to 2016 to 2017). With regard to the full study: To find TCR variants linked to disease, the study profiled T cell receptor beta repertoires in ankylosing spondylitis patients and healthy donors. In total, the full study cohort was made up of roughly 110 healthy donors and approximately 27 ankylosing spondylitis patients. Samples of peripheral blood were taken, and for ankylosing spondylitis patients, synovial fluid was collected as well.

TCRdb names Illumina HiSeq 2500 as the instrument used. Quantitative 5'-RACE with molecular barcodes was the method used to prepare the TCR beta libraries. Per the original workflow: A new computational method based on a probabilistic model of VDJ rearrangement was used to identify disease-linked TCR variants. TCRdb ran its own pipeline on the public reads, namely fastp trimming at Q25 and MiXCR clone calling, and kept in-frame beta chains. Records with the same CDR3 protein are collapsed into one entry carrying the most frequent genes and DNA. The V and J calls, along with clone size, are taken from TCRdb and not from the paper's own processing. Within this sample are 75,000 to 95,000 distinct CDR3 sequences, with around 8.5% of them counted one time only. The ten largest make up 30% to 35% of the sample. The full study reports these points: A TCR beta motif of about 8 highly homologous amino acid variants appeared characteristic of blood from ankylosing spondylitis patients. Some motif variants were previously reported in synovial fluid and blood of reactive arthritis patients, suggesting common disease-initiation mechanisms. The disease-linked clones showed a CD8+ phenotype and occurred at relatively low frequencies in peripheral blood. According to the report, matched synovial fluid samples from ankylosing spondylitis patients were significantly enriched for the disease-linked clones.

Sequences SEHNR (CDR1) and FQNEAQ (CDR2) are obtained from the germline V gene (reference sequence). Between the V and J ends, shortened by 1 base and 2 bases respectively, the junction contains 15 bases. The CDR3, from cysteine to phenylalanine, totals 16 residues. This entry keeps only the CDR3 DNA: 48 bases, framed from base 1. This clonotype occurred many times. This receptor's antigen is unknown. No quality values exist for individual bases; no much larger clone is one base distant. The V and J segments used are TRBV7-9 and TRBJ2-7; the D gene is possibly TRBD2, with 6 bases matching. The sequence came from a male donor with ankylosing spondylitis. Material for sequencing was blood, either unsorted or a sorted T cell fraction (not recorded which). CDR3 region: CASSLEIGGRPYEQYF. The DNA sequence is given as TGTGCCAGCAGCTTAGAAATTGGGGGGAGGCCCTACGAGCAGTACTTC.